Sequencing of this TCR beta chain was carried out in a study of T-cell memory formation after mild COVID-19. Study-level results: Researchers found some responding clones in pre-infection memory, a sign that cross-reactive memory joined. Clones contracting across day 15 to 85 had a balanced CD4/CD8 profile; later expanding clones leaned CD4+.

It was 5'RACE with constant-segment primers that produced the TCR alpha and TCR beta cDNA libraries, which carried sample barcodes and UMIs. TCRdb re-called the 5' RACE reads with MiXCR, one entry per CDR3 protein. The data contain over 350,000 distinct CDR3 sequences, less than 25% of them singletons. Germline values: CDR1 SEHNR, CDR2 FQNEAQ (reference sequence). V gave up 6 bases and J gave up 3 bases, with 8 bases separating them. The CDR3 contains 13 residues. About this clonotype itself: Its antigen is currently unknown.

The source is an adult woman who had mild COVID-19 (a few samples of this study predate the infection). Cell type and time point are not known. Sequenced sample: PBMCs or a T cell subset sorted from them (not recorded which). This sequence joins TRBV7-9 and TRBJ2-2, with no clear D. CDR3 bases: TGTGCCAGCAGGCCTTGGGACACCGGGGAGCTGTTTTTT. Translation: CASRPWDTGELFF.